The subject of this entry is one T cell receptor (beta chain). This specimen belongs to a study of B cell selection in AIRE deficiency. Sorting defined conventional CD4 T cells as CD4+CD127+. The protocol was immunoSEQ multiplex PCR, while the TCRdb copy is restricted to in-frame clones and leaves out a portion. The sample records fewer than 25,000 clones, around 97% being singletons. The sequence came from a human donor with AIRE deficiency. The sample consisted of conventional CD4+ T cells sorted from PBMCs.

DNA of the CDR3: TGTGCCATCGAGAGATCCTACGAGCAGTACTTC. This translates into CAIERSYEQYF. The J gene is TRBJ2-7, the V gene TRBV7-9, with no clear D. With 10 bases removed from V and 1 base from J, the gap between germline ends came to 8 bases. This CDR3 is built from 11 residues. Germline-derived CDR1 and CDR2 are SEHNR and FQNEAQ (reference sequence).